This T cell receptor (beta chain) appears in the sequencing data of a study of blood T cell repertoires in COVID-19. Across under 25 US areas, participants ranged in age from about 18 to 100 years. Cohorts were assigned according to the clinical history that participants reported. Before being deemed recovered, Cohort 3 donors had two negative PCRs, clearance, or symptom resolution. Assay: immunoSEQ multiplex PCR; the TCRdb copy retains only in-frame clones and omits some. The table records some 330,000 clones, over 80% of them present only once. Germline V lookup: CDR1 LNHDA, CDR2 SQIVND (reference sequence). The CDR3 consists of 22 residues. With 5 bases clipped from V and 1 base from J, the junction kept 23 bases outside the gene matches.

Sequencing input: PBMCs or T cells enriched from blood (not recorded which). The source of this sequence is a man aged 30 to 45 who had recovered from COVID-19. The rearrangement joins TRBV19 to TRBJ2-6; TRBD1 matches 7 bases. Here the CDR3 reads CASSATRDWDSTAMSGANVLTF. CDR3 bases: TGTGCCAGTAGTGCGACACGGGATTGGGACAGTACTGCGATGTCTGGGGCCAACGTCCTGACTTTC. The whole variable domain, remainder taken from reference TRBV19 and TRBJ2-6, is DGGITQSPKYLFRKEGQNVTLSCEQNLNHDAMYWYRQDPGQGLRLIYYSQIVNDFQKGDIAEGYSVSREKKESFPLTVTSAQKNPTAFYLCASSATRDWDSTAMSGANVLTFGAGSRLTVL.